Presented here are 25 T cell receptor beta chains from one specimen sequenced in a study of T cells in narcolepsy. Produced via immunoSEQ multiplex PCR; TCRdb's table is partial and in-frame only. The table has roughly 3,500 clones, 60% to 80% seen once. Sequenced: CD45RA- memory CD8+ T cells from PBMCs. The receptors were gathered from a human donor with narcolepsy.

In this sample, this clone turned up a few times. The chain joins TRBV7-9 to TRBJ1-1; D might be TRBD1 (6 bases). There are 14 residues in the CDR3. V shed 0 bases and J shed 1 base, with 6 bases lying between them. Germline values: CDR1 SEHNR, CDR2 FQNEAQ (reference sequence). CDR3 sequence (DNA): TGTGCCAGCAGCTTAGCGGGGGCGAACACTGAAGCTTTCTTT. It translates to CASSLAGANTEAFF.

The chain has TRBV5-5 and TRBJ2-1; TRBD2 might be the D (7 bases). The V gene's germline CDR1 is SGHKS and CDR2 YYEKEE (reference sequence). This CDR3 is built from 14 residues. Trimming left V 2 bases short and J 2 bases short, with 8 bases between. CDR3 region: CASSLGGAYNEQFF. The CDR3 DNA sequence: TGTGCCAGCAGCTTAGGGGGGGCCTACAATGAGCAGTTCTTC.

The chain recombines TRBV15 with TRBJ1-6; 12 bases match TRBD1. The junction had 15 bases not matched to a gene; V was cut back by 5 bases and J by 10 bases. The CDR3 extends over 18 amino acids. Germline CDR1 reads LNHNV; CDR2 reads YYDKDF (reference sequence). The CDR3 DNA reads TGTGCCACCAGCGCCCCTCGGGGACAGGGGGCTGTGAGGTCACCCCTCCACTTT. Protein sequence: CATSAPRGQGAVRSPLHF.

This clone was counted only a few times. The chain employs TRBV5-6 and TRBJ2-7; perhaps TRBD2 as D (6 bases). The CDR3 sequence is 11 residues long. The germline CDR1 and CDR2 sequences are SGHDT and YYEEEE. Trimming took 4 bases from V and 7 from J, leaving 9 bases between them. The DNA for the CDR3 is TGTGCCAGCAGCGCGGGGCGGGAGCAGTACTTC. Its protein is CASSAGREQYF.

This chain's CDR3 is CASSAGREQYF. CDR3 sequence (DNA): TGTGCCAGCAGCGCGGGGCGGGAGCAGTACTTC. The chain joins TRBV27 to TRBJ2-7; maybe TRBD2 (6 bases). Germline values: CDR1 MNHEY, CDR2 SMNVEV (reference sequence). The CDR3 has 11 residues. V shed 6 bases and J shed 7 bases, with 10 bases lying between them.

This chain joins TRBV14 and TRBJ2-5; D gene ambiguous. There are 15 residues in the CDR3. Germline V gene sequence: CDR1 SGHDN, CDR2 FVKESK. Trimming removed 6 bases at V and 3 bases at J, with 17 bases between. The CDR3 nucleotides are TGTGCCAGCAGTCACCTGCCTGGATTCGAAGAGACCCAGTACTTC. This encodes CASSHLPGFEETQYF.

In the case of this clone: Other nucleotide sequences from this sample produce the same CDR3. This rearrangement joins TRBV7-8 to TRBJ1-4; perhaps TRBD1 as D (5 bases). With 1 base removed from V and 7 bases from J, the gap between germline ends came to 13 bases. The CDR3 runs 15 residues. The germline CDR1 and CDR2 sequences are SGHVS and FQNEAQ. The CDR3 nucleotides are TGTGCCAGCAGCTTAGAGAGGGGCCAGGTTGAAAAACTGTTTTTT. It yields the protein CASSLERGQVEKLFF.

The J gene is TRBJ2-2, the V gene TRBV7-9, with D perhaps being TRBD1 or TRBD2 (5 bases each). CDR1 is SEHNR, CDR2 FQNEAQ, per germline (reference sequence). This CDR3 comprises 17 residues. V was shortened by 1 base and J by 0 bases, with 12 bases between the two germline ends. CDR3 residues: CASSLVATASNTGELFF. CDR3 nucleotides: TGTGCCAGCAGCTTAGTAGCGACAGCCTCGAACACCGGGGAGCTGTTTTTT.

The chain recombines TRBV2 with TRBJ2-3; perhaps TRBD1 as D (6 bases). The germline CDR1 and CDR2 sequences are SNHLY and FYNNEI. The CDR3 is made up of 14 amino acids. Trimming cost V 7 bases and J 0 bases, with 11 bases left between them. For the CDR3, the DNA is TGTGCCAGCAACCCGGGACATAGCACAGATACGCAGTATTTT. This sequence encodes CASNPGHSTDTQYF.

This CDR3 is CASSESGTGAYEQYF. The CDR3 nucleotides are TGCGCCAGCAGCGAATCCGGGACAGGGGCCTACGAGCAGTACTTC. The J gene is TRBJ2-7, the V gene TRBV4-3; 10 bases agree with TRBD1. CDR3 length equals 15 residues. The V and J ends lost 5 bases and 2 bases, in that order; junction bases with no gene match: 6. Germline V CDR1 and CDR2: LGHNA, YSLEER.

CDR3 region: CASSPGDTQYF. As DNA, the CDR3 is TGTGCCAGCAGCCCCGGAGATACGCAGTATTTT. J is TRBJ2-3 and V is TRBV5-4; D not resolved. Germline V lookup: CDR1 SGHNT, CDR2 YYREEE (reference sequence). The V gene lost 4 bases and the J gene lost 5 bases, with 5 bases spanning the gap. CDR3 length equals 11 residues. Full variable domain (missing parts from reference TRBV5-4 and TRBJ2-3): ETGVTQSPTHLIKTRGQQVTLRCSSQSGHNTVSWYQQALGQGPQFIFQYYREEENGRGNFPPRFSGLQFPNYSSELNVNALELDDSALYLCASSPGDTQYFGPGTRLTVL.

This clone was observed a few times. The chain employs TRBV4-2 and TRBJ2-1; D is perhaps TRBD2 (5 bases). Germline CDR1 LGHNA, CDR2 YNFKEQ. Trimming removed 4 bases from V and 4 bases from J, with 11 bases in between. This CDR3 contains 14 residues. The CDR3 bases are TGTGCCAGCAGCCTCCTCCGGGGATACAATGAGCAGTTCTTC. Protein sequence: CASSLLRGYNEQFF.

This clone occurred a few times. The chain employs TRBV4-1 and TRBJ1-2; TRBD1 is a possible D gene (5 bases). V lost 4 bases to trimming and J lost 3 bases, with 15 bases between them. Germline V lookup: CDR1 MGHRA, CDR2 YSYEKL. The CDR3 length is 15 residues. The DNA of the CDR3 is TGCGCCAGCAGCCCACCCGGGTACAGGCACTATGGCTACACCTTC. Translating it yields CASSPPGYRHYGYTF.

V gene TRBV7-8 combines with J gene TRBJ2-7; possible D gene TRBD1, 6 bases. There are 16 residues in the CDR3. Germline lookup yields CDR1 SGHVS and CDR2 FQNEAQ. Trimming took 2 bases from V and 0 from J, leaving 14 bases between them. CDR3 nucleotides: TGTGCCAGCAGCTTACGAGGAGCGGACAGCTCCTACGAGCAGTACTTC. This codes for CASSLRGADSSYEQYF.

This clone was observed a single time. A far more abundant clone sits one base away, making this likely a read error. Other DNA sequences in this sample translate to the same CDR3. This sequence joins TRBV15 and TRBJ2-5, with D possibly being TRBD1 (6 bases). The DNA end lines up better with TRBJ2-7; the J call may be wrong. CDR1 and CDR2 from the germline V gene are LNHNV and YYDKDF (reference sequence). CDR3 length equals 15 residues. The CDR3 loop reads CATSREQGMTYEQYF. CDR3 DNA: TGTGCCACGAGCAGAGAACAGGGTATGACCTACGAGCAGTACTTC.

The chain combines TRBV4-3 with TRBJ2-3; D is possibly TRBD1 (6 bases). Matching the DNA end better, TRBJ1-1 makes the J call doubtful. Germline CDR1 is LGHNA and CDR2 is YSLEER. The CDR3 runs to 15 residues. CDR3 DNA sequence: TGCGCCAGCAGCTCACAGGGCCCCTCGGACACTGAAGCTTTCTTT. Amino acid sequence: CASSSQGPSDTEAFF.

The rearrangement joins TRBV4-1 to TRBJ1-1; 7 bases are shared with TRBD1. The CDR3 is 14 residues long. The V and J ends lost 4 bases and 2 bases, in that order; junction bases with no gene match: 4. Looked up from germline, CDR1 is MGHRA and CDR2 is YSYEKL. The CDR3 nucleotides read TGCGCCAGCAGCCGGGACAGTCTTAACACTGAAGCTTTCTTT. Encoded protein: CASSRDSLNTEAFF.

V usage is TRBV27 and J usage is TRBJ2-7, with 10 nucleotides matching TRBD1. The CDR3 is 13 amino acids. The germline V gene has CDR1 MNHEY and CDR2 SMNVEV (reference sequence). The V segment lost 6 bases and the J segment 7 bases; nucleotides outside the gene matches: 6. Written as DNA, the CDR3 is TGTGCCAGCAGCTGGACAGGGGGGAGGGAGCAGTACTTC. It codes for CASSWTGGREQYF.

This clone was recorded only once. This chain connects TRBV7-3 to TRBJ2-7; D uncertain. Germline assignment: CDR1 SGHTA and CDR2 FQGTGA. V was cut by 2 bases and J by 0 bases, with 5 bases left in between. This CDR3 has 13 amino acids. The CDR3 spells CASSLVDSYEQYF. The CDR3, as DNA: TGTGCCAGCAGCTTAGTCGACTCCTACGAGCAGTACTTC.

The chain employs TRBV9 and TRBJ2-1; D gene uncertain. CDR3 length: 16 residues. Germline lookup yields CDR1 SGDLS and CDR2 YYNGEE. Deletions cut 0 bases from V and 6 bases from J, with 16 bases between. The CDR3 region is CASSVEGAFVSNEQFF. DNA for the CDR3: TGTGCCAGCAGCGTAGAAGGCGCATTCGTATCCAATGAGCAGTTCTTC.

The chain links TRBV4-1 to TRBJ2-2; a weak D match, TRBD1 (6 bases). V was cut by 2 bases and J by 0 bases, with 7 bases left in between. CDR1 is MGHRA and CDR2 is YSYEKL in the germline V gene. The CDR3 runs to 15 residues. CDR3: CASSQNRANTGELFF. The CDR3 nucleotides are TGCGCCAGCAGCCAAAACAGGGCGAACACCGGGGAGCTGTTTTTT.

The rearrangement uses TRBV4-2 and TRBJ1-2; D may be TRBD1 (6 bases). The CDR3 consists of 15 residues. Trimming took 4 bases from V and 5 from J, leaving 17 bases between them. From germline, CDR1 is LGHNA and CDR2 YNFKEQ. CDR3 coding DNA: TGTGCCAGCAGCCCAAGGGCAGGGGAGTCATATGGCTACACCTTC. The encoded protein is CASSPRAGESYGYTF.

This clone was found once. The rearrangement links TRBV2 to TRBJ1-4, with D possibly matching TRBD1 (6 bases). V gave up 2 bases and J gave up 5 bases, with 24 bases separating them. Germline CDR1 SNHLY, CDR2 FYNNEI. There are 19 residues in the CDR3. The CDR3: CASSERGRGGSGMNEKLFF. The DNA of the CDR3 is TGTGCCAGCAGTGAAAGGGGCAGGGGAGGGTCCGGGATGAATGAAAAACTGTTTTTT. Full variable domain (outside the CDR3, taken from reference TRBV2 and TRBJ1-4): EPEVTQTPSHQVTQMGQEVILRCVPISNHLYFYWYRQILGQKVEFLVSFYNNEISEKSEIFDDQFSVERPDGSNFTLKIRSTKLEDSAMYFCASSERGRGGSGMNEKLFFGSGTQLSVL.

The chain has TRBV7-8 and TRBJ1-1; 8 positions agree with TRBD1. The CDR3 contains 14 residues. Germline values: CDR1 SGHVS, CDR2 FQNEAQ. Trimming cost V 6 bases and J 6 bases; bases outside gene matches: 9. The CDR3 DNA is TGTGCCAGCAGTCGCCCCCAGGGGGCGGCTGAAGCTTTCTTT. It translates to CASSRPQGAAEAFF.

This clone is categorized as medium-sized. The V call is TRBV4-1, the J call TRBJ2-1; D is ambiguous. Germline V gene lookup returns CDR1 MGHRA and CDR2 YSYEKL. This CDR3 has 15 amino acids. Trimming removed 3 bases from V and 0 bases from J, with 9 bases in between. The chain's CDR3 is CASSHAHTSYNEQFF. The DNA of the CDR3 is TGCGCCAGCAGCCATGCCCACACCTCCTACAATGAGCAGTTCTTC.